This TCR beta chain was captured in a study of T cell repertoires in cytomegalovirus infection. At the level of the study: CMV infection together with matching HLA type was indicated by public TCR beta signatures. Study-level results: The cumulative frequency of public TCR beta families identified carriers of CMV plus the relevant HLA. Clonotype analysis showed dominance of the ex vivo response by HLA-C-restricted CMV-specific TCR beta clonotypes.

Notes on this clonotype: Its antigen remains unidentified.

One entry per CDR3 protein, called by TCRdb with MiXCR from the reads. The sample consists of under 150,000 distinct CDR3 sequences, under 30% of them appearing once. The V end was cut by 0 bases, the J end by 12 bases, with 14 bases between. The V gene's germline CDR1 is DFQATT and CDR2 SNEGSKA (reference sequence). This CDR3 has 12 residues. The source is a human donor in good health (CMV status not recorded). Some clones in this sample may be carry-over from other donors' samples. Sequencing was carried out using PBMCs, sequenced either directly or after in vitro stimulation (not recorded which). The chain carries TRBV20-1 and TRBJ2-5; unclear D gene. CDR3 residues: CSARDTADPEYF. CDR3 nucleotides: TGCAGTGCTAGAGATACTGCGGACCCGGAGTACTTC.